This TCR beta chain comes out of a study of shared clonotypes between healthy human individuals (dated by TCRdb to 2019 to 2021). A note on the overall study: The cohort comprised a couple of women and a few men aged 18 to 49 years. Each donor's leukapheresis produced roughly between about 0.8 and 10 billion PBMCs. Blood TCR repertoires of a handful of healthy adults were deeply sequenced to estimate repertoire size and the extent of clonotype sharing between individuals. Libraries were prepared and TCR repertoires were sequenced by different laboratories using diverse techniques, in order to increase sequencing depth and limit assay-specific biases. For each donor, CD4 naive and CD4 memory were each given three plates, CD8 naive was given two plates, and CD8 memory was given one plate. Overall results and qualifications from the work: Pairwise subsampling indicated that sequencing depth was expected to affect the degree of clonotype sharing among donors. The genetic and exposure-history diversity represented was limited by the small number of donors. Sampling was restricted to blood, and TCR repertoires in tissues likely differ from the TCR repertoires found in blood. Compared with non-shared clonotypes, the clonotypes found in all four sorted-subset donors had higher generation probabilities. Incomplete sequencing was indicated by rarefaction of sorted-subset datasets, despite the large sequencing depth. Approximately 5% of naive CD4, roughly 3.5% of naive CD8, approximately 2.2% of memory CD4, and around 0.4% of memory CD8 clonotypes were shared across several donors. Estimated clonotype richness was generally larger for naive than for memory subsets.

Note on this clone: This receptor's antigen is unknown. No base-level quality is on record; no much larger clone is a single base apart. The same CDR3 is also encoded by other DNA sequences in this sample.

The donors were healthy, HIV-negative adults who had no recently reported acute infections or vaccinations. Only Caucasian adults living in Nashville, Tennessee, USA were represented among the donors. CD4+ T cells were enriched by magnetic negative selection, after which naive cells were positively selected on CD45RA and the negative fraction was taken as the memory subset. After blood collection by leukapheresis, PBMCs were isolated using Ficoll-Histopaque density gradient centrifugation and then cryopreserved in the vapor phase of liquid nitrogen. Purity and quantity of every magnetically sorted T cell population were checked by analytical flow cytometry. From each sorted fraction, genomic DNA was isolated and quantified by UV absorbance on a Nanodrop 2000c. The CDR3 spans 15 residues, from the cysteine through the phenylalanine. This entry keeps only the CDR3 DNA: 45 bases, framed from base 1. Sequences LNHDA (CDR1) and SQIVND (CDR2) are obtained from the germline V gene (reference sequence). V lost 3 bases and J lost 4 bases; the stretch between them is 12 bases long.

Using the deep immunoSEQ assay, multiplex PCR amplified TCR CDR3 regions from genomic DNA. Genomic DNA extracted from each cell subset was distributed evenly over all wells of several immunoSEQ 96-well plates, and each plate served as one replicate. For sorted subsets, about 200 ng genomic DNA, equal to about 30,000 T cell genomes, was loaded into each replicate PCR. The purified libraries were quantified using a Qubit 3.0 fluorometer, sized with a Bioanalyzer 2100, and then quantified again using the KAPA Library Quantification kit. Every immunoSEQ 96-well plate was sequenced on a separate single-read 150-cycle Illumina NextSeq 550 flow cell. The original pipeline was this. Because the immunoSEQ output included only junctional sequences and no quality scores, the filtering could not be the same as the filtering used for full-length reads. To assign V/J genes and CDR3, sequences were annotated against IMGT germline references using PyIR, a Python wrapper for IgBLAST v1.9. Reads with weak V/J assignments (E-value above 1e-6), missing CDR3, stop codons, out-of-frame junctions, or ambiguous translated residues were removed. A V3J clonotype was defined by an identical inferred V gene, J gene, and CDR3 amino acid sequence. The percentage overlap between two repertoires was calculated by dividing the number of shared unique clonotypes by the size of the smaller repertoire. RTK rarefaction, the Chao1 estimator, and Recon v2.1 estimates of unobserved clonotypes were used to assess repertoire richness. Generation probabilities were computed with OLGA for all TCRbeta clonotypes obtained by the gDNA method from a handful of donors. TCRdb carries this immuneACCESS record with in-frame sequences only. Its versions omit some clonotypes, under half of them owing to an unresolved V gene in the studies checked, with the rest unexplained. That table supplies the V and J calls and clone size; D and trimming were determined from the DNA. For this sample there are about 2.4 million clones; around nine tenths appear just once. 0.14% of the sample is taken by the ten largest.

The sequence links TRBV19 to TRBJ2-2; TRBD2 is perhaps the D gene, given 7 matching bases. This TCR was sampled from a man aged 18 to 30 in good health. What was sequenced was naive CD4+ T cells sorted from blood. What this sample's cell subset or site label stands for: CD45RA+ positively selected. Here is the DNA: TGTGCCAGTAGTATCGGGGGGCGACGCACCGGGGAGCTGTTTTTT. The encoded protein is CASSIGGRRTGELFF.